The following is a T cell receptor (beta chain) sequence with its context. These data come from a study of blood T cell repertoires in COVID-19. Study background: Material from acute and convalescent COVID-19 was sourced from the United States, Italy and Spain. PBMCs, B-cell-depleted T cells, or T cells were the source of the cDNA or gDNA that made up the material.

V was clipped by 0 bases and J by 7 bases, with 10 bases between them. In germline, CDR1 is MGHRA, CDR2 YSYEKL. The CDR3 runs 13 residues. How the authors handled the data: The authors estimated nucleated cell counts from reference gene primer amplification. The repertoire was sequenced with immunoSEQ multiplex PCR; TCRdb's copy has only in-frame clones and lacks some. That table furnishes V, J and clone size, whereas the DNA furnished D and trimming. The repertoire has some 400,000 clones, 90% of them found once; the top ten carry 6.5%. The chain has TRBV4-1 and TRBJ2-7; D not resolved. This clonotype was obtained from a young man with active or convalescent COVID-19. The sample was peripheral blood. The DNA of the CDR3 is TGCGCCAGCAGCCAAGACCCTAGTGGAGAGCAGTACTTC. As protein: CASSQDPSGEQYF.